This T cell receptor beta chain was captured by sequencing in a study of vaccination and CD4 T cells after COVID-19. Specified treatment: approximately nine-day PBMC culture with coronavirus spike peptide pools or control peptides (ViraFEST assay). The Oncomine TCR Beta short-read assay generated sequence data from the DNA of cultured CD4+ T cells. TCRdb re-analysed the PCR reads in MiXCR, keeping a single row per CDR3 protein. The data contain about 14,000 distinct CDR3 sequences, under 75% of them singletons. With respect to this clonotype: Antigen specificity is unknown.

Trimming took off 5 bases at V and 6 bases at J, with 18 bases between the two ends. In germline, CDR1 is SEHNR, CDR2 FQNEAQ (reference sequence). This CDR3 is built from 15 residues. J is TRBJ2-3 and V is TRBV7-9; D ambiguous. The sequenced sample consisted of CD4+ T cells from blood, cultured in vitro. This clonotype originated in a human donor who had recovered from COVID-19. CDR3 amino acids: CASSPQDLRQDTQYF. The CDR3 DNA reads TGTGCCAGCAGCCCCCAGGACCTTAGGCAGGATACGCAGTATTTT. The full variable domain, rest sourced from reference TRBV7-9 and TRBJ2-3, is DTGVSQNPRHKITKRGQNVTFRCDPISEHNRLYWYRQTLGQGPEFLTYFQNEAQLEKSRLLSDRFSAERPKGSFSTLEIQRTEQGDSAMYLCASSPQDLRQDTQYFGPGTRLTVL.